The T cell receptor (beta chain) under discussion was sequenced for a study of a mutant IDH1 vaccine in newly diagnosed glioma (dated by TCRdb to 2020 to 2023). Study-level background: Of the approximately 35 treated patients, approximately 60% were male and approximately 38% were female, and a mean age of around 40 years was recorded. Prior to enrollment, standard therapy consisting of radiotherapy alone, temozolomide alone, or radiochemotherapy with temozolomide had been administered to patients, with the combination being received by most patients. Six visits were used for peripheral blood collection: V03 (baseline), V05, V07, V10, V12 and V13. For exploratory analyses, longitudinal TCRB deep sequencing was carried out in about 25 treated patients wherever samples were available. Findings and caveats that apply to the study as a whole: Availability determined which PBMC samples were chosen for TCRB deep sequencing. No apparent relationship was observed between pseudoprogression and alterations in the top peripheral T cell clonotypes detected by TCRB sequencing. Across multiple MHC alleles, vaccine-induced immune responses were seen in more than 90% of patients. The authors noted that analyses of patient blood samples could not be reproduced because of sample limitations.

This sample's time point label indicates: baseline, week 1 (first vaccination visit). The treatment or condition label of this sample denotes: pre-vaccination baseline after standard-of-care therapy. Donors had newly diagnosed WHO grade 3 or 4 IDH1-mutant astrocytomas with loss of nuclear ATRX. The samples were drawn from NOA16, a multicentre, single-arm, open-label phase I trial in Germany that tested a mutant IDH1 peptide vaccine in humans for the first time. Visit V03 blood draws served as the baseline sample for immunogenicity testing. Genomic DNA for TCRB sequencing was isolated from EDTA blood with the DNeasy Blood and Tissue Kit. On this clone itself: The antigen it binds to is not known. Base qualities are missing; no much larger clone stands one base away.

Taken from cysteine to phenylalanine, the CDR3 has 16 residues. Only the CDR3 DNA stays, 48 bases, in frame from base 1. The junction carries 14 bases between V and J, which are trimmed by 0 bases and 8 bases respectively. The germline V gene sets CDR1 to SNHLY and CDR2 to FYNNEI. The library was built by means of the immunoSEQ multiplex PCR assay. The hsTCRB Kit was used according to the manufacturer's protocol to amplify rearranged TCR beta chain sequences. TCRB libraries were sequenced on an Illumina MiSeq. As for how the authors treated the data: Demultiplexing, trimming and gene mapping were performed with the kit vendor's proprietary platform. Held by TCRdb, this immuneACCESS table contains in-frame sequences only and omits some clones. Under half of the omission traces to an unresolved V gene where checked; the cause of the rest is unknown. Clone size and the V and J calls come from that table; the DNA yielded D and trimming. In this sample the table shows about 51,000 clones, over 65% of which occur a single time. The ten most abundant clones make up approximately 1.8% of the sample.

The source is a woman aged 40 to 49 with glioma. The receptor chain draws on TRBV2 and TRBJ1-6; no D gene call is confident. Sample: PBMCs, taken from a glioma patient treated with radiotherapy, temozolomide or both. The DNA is TGTGCCAGCAGTGAAGCGGGGATTTCCGCGGATTCACCCCTCCACTTT. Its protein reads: CASSEAGISADSPLHF.